A single sample is the source of the 21 T cell receptor beta chains below, sequenced in a study of T cell responses to AZD1222 COVID-19 vaccine. Assay: immunoSEQ multiplex PCR; the TCRdb copy retains only in-frame clones and omits some. The profile shows about 96,000 clones, under 95% of them singletons. The sample in question was peripheral blood, obtained on day 0 of MenACWY control vaccination. These receptors came from an adult in good health.

The rearrangement uses TRBV11-3 and TRBJ2-1; D assignment may be TRBD1 or TRBD2 (5 bases each). V was shortened by 5 bases and J by 2 bases, with 13 bases between the two germline ends. Germline lookup yields CDR1 SGHNT and CDR2 YENEEA. The CDR3 is 15 amino acids. The CDR3 DNA reads TGTGCCAGCAGCGATACCGGGACGACCTACAATGAGCAGTTCTTC. Protein sequence: CASSDTGTTYNEQFF.

This clone occurred once. The chain joins TRBV10-2 to TRBJ1-2; D unresolved. V lost 0 bases and J lost 13, with 18 bases in between. This CDR3 is built from 14 residues. Germline CDR1 reads WSHSY; CDR2 reads SAAADI. DNA of the CDR3: TGCGCCAGCAGTGAGTCAGGGTCCAACGGGAAAGTCACCTTC. Amino acid sequence: CASSESGSNGKVTF.

The gene calls are TRBV19 and TRBJ2-7; 8 bases fit TRBD1. V was clipped by 8 bases and J by 3 bases; unmatched bases: 9. CDR1 is LNHDA and CDR2 is SQIVND in the germline V gene (reference sequence). The CDR3 is 14 residues long. Here the CDR3 reads CASRSGTGLYEQYF. The CDR3, as DNA: TGTGCCAGTCGCTCCGGGACAGGCCTCTACGAGCAGTACTTC.

A word on this clone: This sample also contains other DNA sequences that code for the same CDR3. The chain employs TRBV7-9 and TRBJ2-7, with 8 bases identical to TRBD1. CDR3 size: 14 residues. V lost 3 bases and J lost 0; bases outside the gene matches: 1. Germline-derived CDR1 and CDR2 are SEHNR and FQNEAQ (reference sequence). For the CDR3, the DNA is TGTGCCAGCAGCTTCGGGACAGGCTCCTACGAGCAGTACTTC. Amino acids: CASSFGTGSYEQYF.

This clone appeared once. The genes are TRBV27 and TRBJ1-1; D is uncertain. This CDR3 region has 15 residues. V was clipped by 3 bases and J by 0 bases, with 11 bases between them. Germline lookup yields CDR1 MNHEY and CDR2 SMNVEV (reference sequence). The CDR3 spells CASSFQRGMNTEAFF. The CDR3, as DNA: TGTGCCAGCAGTTTCCAACGCGGAATGAACACTGAAGCTTTCTTT.

V gene TRBV29-1 combines with J gene TRBJ2-6; the D gene is possibly TRBD1 (5 bases). V lost 7 bases and J lost 2, with 15 bases in between. From germline, CDR1 is SQVTM and CDR2 ANQGSEA. This CDR3 region has 15 residues. The CDR3 bases are TGCAGCGCCAAGGCAGGGTTCACTGGGGCCAACGTCCTGACTTTC. It is translated as CSAKAGFTGANVLTF.

V gene TRBV18 combines with J gene TRBJ2-3, with 8 nucleotides matching TRBD1. After removal of 3 bases from V and 2 bases from J, the junction contained 7 bases not matched to a gene. Germline V gives CDR1 KGHSH, CDR2 LQKENI. This CDR3 comprises 16 residues. The CDR3 is CASSPQTGGLTDTQYF. The CDR3 region has the DNA TGTGCCAGCTCACCCCAAACAGGGGGGCTCACAGATACGCAGTATTTT.

The rearrangement joins TRBV6-1 to TRBJ1-4; D unclear. Germline values: CDR1 MNHNS, CDR2 SASEGT. Trimming stripped 2 bases from V and 4 bases from J, with 11 bases between. CDR3 length equals 15 residues. The CDR3 reads CASSEPDAINEKLFF. The CDR3 DNA is TGTGCCAGCAGTGAACCGGACGCCATTAATGAAAAACTGTTTTTT.

The V and J genes are TRBV11-1 and TRBJ2-7; the D call may be TRBD1 or TRBD2 (5 bases each). Trimming removed 3 bases from V and 0 bases from J, with 9 bases in between. CDR1 and CDR2 from the germline V gene are SGHAT and FQDESV (reference sequence). The CDR3 is made up of 14 amino acids. Here the CDR3 reads CASSFEGSSYEQYF. Written as DNA, the CDR3 is TGTGCCAGCAGCTTTGAGGGGAGCTCCTACGAGCAGTACTTC. The variable domain in full, completed from reference TRBV11-1 and TRBJ2-7, reads EAEVAQSPRYKITEKSQAVAFWCDPISGHATLYWYRQILGQGPELLVQFQDESVVDDSQLPKDRFSAERLKGVDSTLKIQPAELGDSAMYLCASSFEGSSYEQYFGPGTRLTVT.

J is TRBJ2-7 and V is TRBV5-8; 8 bases are shared with TRBD1. Losses at the gene ends were 0 bases for V and 3 bases for J; bases not matched to a gene: 5. The CDR3 has 15 residues. From germline, CDR1 is SGHTS and CDR2 YDEGEE. The CDR3 nucleotides are TGTGCCAGCAGCTTGGGGGACAGGAGATTCTACGAGCAGTACTTC. Protein product: CASSLGDRRFYEQYF. Supplemented by reference TRBV5-8 and TRBJ2-7, the full variable domain reads EAGVTQSPTHLIKTRGQQATLRCSPISGHTSVYWYQQALGLGLQFLLWYDEGEERNRGNFPPRFSGRQFPNYSSELNVNALELEDSALYLCASSLGDRRFYEQYFGPGTRLTVT.

V is TRBV6-1 and J is TRBJ2-7; 10 bases are shared with TRBD2. Germline CDR1 and CDR2: MNHNS and SASEGT. V lost 2 bases to trimming and J lost 2 bases; unmatched junction nucleotides: 9. This CDR3 spans 17 amino acids. This CDR3 is CASSERHSGRLTYEQYF. The CDR3 DNA follows: TGTGCCAGCAGTGAAAGGCATAGCGGGAGGCTAACCTACGAGCAGTACTTC.

V is TRBV3-1 (or the pseudogene TRBV3-2) and J is TRBJ2-1; D is tentatively TRBD1 or TRBD2 (7 bases each). Germline V gene lookup returns CDR1 LGHDT and CDR2 YNNKEL (reference sequence). V gave up 1 base and J gave up 8 bases, with 12 bases separating them. The CDR3 length is 14 residues. The CDR3 is CASSQVQGGHEQFF. In DNA, the CDR3 is TGTGCCAGCAGCCAAGTTCAGGGGGGGCATGAGCAGTTCTTC.

The rearrangement joins TRBV10-3 to TRBJ1-6; no firm D call. V shed 3 bases and J shed 8 bases, with 8 bases lying between them. Germline V gene data show CDR1 as ENHRY and CDR2 as SYGVKD. The CDR3 runs 13 residues. CDR3 bases: TGTGCCATCAGTGACTTGATGCATTCACCCCTCCACTTT. Translating gives CAISDLMHSPLHF.

A remark on this clone: Compared with germline, one end of the junction differs, possibly owing to a read error. The chain employs TRBV27 and TRBJ1-5; D uncertain. CDR1 and CDR2 (germline): MNHEY, SMNVEV (reference sequence). CDR3 length equals 13 residues. CDR3 in DNA: TGTGCCAGCAGTCTATCGTGGAATCAGCCCCAGCATTTT. Its translation: CASSLSWNQPQHF.

V is TRBV19 and J is TRBJ1-3; D is undetermined. CDR3 length: 11 residues. The V and J ends lost 7 bases and 0 bases respectively, with 1 base between them. CDR1 is LNHDA, CDR2 SQIVND, per germline (reference sequence). CDR3 nucleotides: TGTGCCAGTATCTCTGGAAACACCATATATTTT. Protein sequence: CASISGNTIYF.

The chain has TRBV5-5 and TRBJ1-4; D is uncertain. V lost 3 bases to trimming and J lost 3 bases, with 6 bases between them. CDR1 and CDR2 (germline): SGHKS, YYEKEE (reference sequence). The CDR3 is 13 residues long. CDR3 sequence (DNA): TGTGCCAGCAGCTCCCTGGCTAATGAAAAACTGTTTTTT. It yields the protein CASSSLANEKLFF.

V usage is TRBV6-1 and J usage is TRBJ2-1; 8 nucleotides match TRBD2. J gave up 3 bases and V 3 bases, and 7 bases lay outside the gene matches. Germline V gene data show CDR1 as MNHNS and CDR2 as SASEGT. The CDR3 spans 16 residues. This CDR3 is CASSEAASGFYNEQFF. The CDR3 DNA reads as TGTGCCAGCAGTGAGGCGGCTAGCGGGTTCTACAATGAGCAGTTCTTC.

This clone was seen once. The chain combines TRBV19 with TRBJ1-2, with 10 bases aligning to TRBD1. V lost 5 bases and J lost 2; bases outside the gene matches: 5. Germline V gene data show CDR1 as LNHDA and CDR2 as SQIVND (reference sequence). This CDR3 comprises 15 residues. The chain's CDR3 is CASSPPGQGNYGYTF. The CDR3 nucleotides are TGTGCCAGTAGTCCTCCGGGACAGGGGAACTATGGCTACACCTTC.

With regard to this clone: A read error may account for a junction end that differs from germline. The same CDR3 arises from other DNA sequences in this sample as well. V usage is TRBV11-3 and J usage is TRBJ2-7; 7 bases line up with TRBD1. This CDR3 spans 14 amino acids. CDR1 is SGHNT and CDR2 is YENEEA in the germline V gene. The CDR3 loop is CASSPGTAPYEQYF. CDR3 DNA: TGTGCTAGCAGCCCCGGGACAGCGCCCTACGAGCAGTACTTC.

The CDR3 reads CASSYSNGPYEQYF. CDR3 in DNA: TGTGCCAGCAGTTACTCGAATGGACCCTACGAGCAGTACTTC. This chain uses TRBV6-5 with TRBJ2-7; unclear D gene. Germline values: CDR1 MNHEY, CDR2 SVGAGI. V was pared by 0 bases and J by 2 bases, with 8 bases between. The CDR3 is 14 residues long.

The chain is built from TRBV11-2 and TRBJ2-3; 8 bases are a match to TRBD2. Looked up from germline, CDR1 is SGHAT and CDR2 is FQNNGV. The CDR3 length is 19 residues. V shed 6 bases, J shed 2 bases, and the junction held 19 bases outside the gene matches. The CDR3 here is CASRRPRGTSGITTDTQYF. The CDR3 coding sequence is TGTGCCAGCAGACGACCCAGGGGAACTAGCGGCATTACCACAGATACGCAGTATTTT.